This T cell receptor (beta chain) came from a study of T-cell reconstitution after alpha-beta-depleted transplantation in children (dated by TCRdb to the mid-2010s). In the study overall: T-cell immune reconstitution after TCRalphabeta/CD19-depleted allogeneic hematopoietic cell transplantation in children was quantitatively tracked in the study by means of TCR repertoire profiling. The paper's findings and limits, for the study overall: About two months after transplant, the apparently early recovery of alphabetaT-cell counts reportedly depended on just several hundred clones that had expanded rapidly and came from non-depleted graft cells. Over subsequent months, a decline in hyperexpanded clone frequencies was noted, and after one year, T-cell counts and TCRbeta diversity were mostly ascribed to newly produced T cells. The high TCRbeta diversity at day 60 in some patients was ascribed to recipient T cells and intrathymic progenitors that had survived conditioning.

CDR1 and CDR2 are read off the germline V gene as SNHLY and FYNNEI. Deletion took 6 bases off V and 4 bases off J, with a span of 10 bases between the germline ends. There are 13 amino acids in the CDR3, from cysteine to phenylalanine inclusive. The read is trimmed to its CDR3 DNA, 39 bases read in frame from base 1. The sample's treatment or condition, from its label and the paper: allogeneic hematopoietic cell transplantation with graft depleted of TCRalphabeta T cells and CD19 B cells. TCRalphabeta/CD19-depleted allogeneic hematopoietic cell grafts were given to the transplant recipients, all of whom were children. Library preparation employed PCR. Sequencing took place on an Illumina HiSeq 2500. TCR libraries were prepared with molecular barcoding, using unique molecular identifiers to normalize TCRbeta repertoire quantification. The public reads were quality trimmed at Q25 with fastp and then assembled into clones with MiXCR by TCRdb, keeping productive beta chains. Each entry is one CDR3 protein sequence, shown with its most common DNA and genes. The table for this sample lists about 440,000 distinct CDR3 sequences; roughly 44% of them were counted only once. The ten largest clones take up 27% of the sample.

A few counts support this clonotype. What this receptor recognizes is not known. Per-nucleotide qualities are absent, and no much larger clonotype sits a single base away. Rearrangement joined TRBV2 to TRBJ2-1; perhaps TRBD2 is the D gene, with 6 bases matching. The TCR originated in a girl aged 2 to 9 with aplastic anemia, due to receive a stem cell transplant. Here the sequenced sample was PBMCs, taken before TCRalphabeta/CD19-depleted stem cell transplant. The CDR3 loop reads CASSVGGYNEQFF. The sequenced DNA is TGTGCCAGCAGCGTGGGGGGTTACAATGAGCAGTTCTTC. Full variable domain (CDR3 extended with the reference TRBV2 and TRBJ2-1 proteins): EPEVTQTPSHQVTQMGQEVILRCVPISNHLYFYWYRQILGQKVEFLVSFYNNEISEKSEIFDDQFSVERPDGSNFTLKIRSTKLEDSAMYFCASSVGGYNEQFFGPGTRLTVL.